The 23 T cell receptor beta chains listed next were all sequenced from one sample in a study of OX40 agonist ivuxolimab in advanced cancers. Profiling relied on immunoSEQ multiplex PCR, and the TCRdb table lists in-frame clones only, not all of them. The table has around 30,000 clones, about 74% seen once. The material was CD4+ or CD8+ T cells sorted from blood, obtained in a trial of the OX40 agonist ivuxolimab. All receptors derive from an adult with an advanced solid tumor such as melanoma, head and neck, liver or kidney cancer.

This rearrangement joins TRBV5-4 to TRBJ2-7; the match to TRBD2 covers 15 bases. V was pared by 4 bases and J by 6 bases, with 8 bases of the junction left unmatched. The length of the CDR3 is 16 residues. The germline V gene has CDR1 SGHNT and CDR2 YYREEE (reference sequence). As DNA, the CDR3 is TGTGCCAGCAGCCCCGGACTAGCGGGGGGGCCCCGCGAGCAGTACTTC. It is translated as CASSPGLAGGPREQYF.

The chain is built from TRBV28 and TRBJ2-1, with D possibly TRBD1 on 6 matching bases. Germline loops: CDR1 MDHEN, CDR2 SYDVKM. The CDR3 covers 14 residues. Deletions cut 8 bases from V and 0 bases from J, with 11 bases between. Here the CDR3 DNA reads TGTGCCAGCTTGAGACAGGCCTCCTACAATGAGCAGTTCTTC. Its protein is CASLRQASYNEQFF.

This chain joins TRBV7-9 and TRBJ1-2; D is unresolved. The CDR3 length is 13 residues. The germline V gene encodes CDR1 SEHNR and CDR2 FQNEAQ (reference sequence). Trimming removed 5 bases at V and 4 bases at J, with 11 bases between. The CDR3 nucleotides read TGTGCCAGCAGCCCCGCAGAGGCCTATGGCTACACCTTC. Residues: CASSPAEAYGYTF.

The chain recombines TRBV10-1 with TRBJ2-6, with D tentatively TRBD2 (7 bases). There are 16 residues in the CDR3. The V gene's germline CDR1 is WNHNN and CDR2 SYGVQD (reference sequence). The ends were cut back, 6 bases at V and 0 bases at J, with 12 bases in the middle. The DNA for the CDR3 is TGCGCCAGCAGCCCGGGGGGCGTCTCTGGGGCCAACGTCCTGACTTTC. It yields the protein CASSPGGVSGANVLTF.

CDR3 DNA sequence: TGTGCCAGCAGCTTAGGAGGACTTAGGAGCACTGAAGCTTTCTTT. It yields the protein CASSLGGLRSTEAFF. The chain employs TRBV7-9 and TRBJ1-1; no reliable D call. The CDR3 totals 15 residues. V was cut by 1 base and J by 4 bases, with 13 bases left in between. From germline, CDR1 is SEHNR and CDR2 FQNEAQ (reference sequence). Full variable domain (missing parts from reference TRBV7-9 and TRBJ1-1): DTGVSQNPRHKITKRGQNVTFRCDPISEHNRLYWYRQTLGQGPEFLTYFQNEAQLEKSRLLSDRFSAERPKGSFSTLEIQRTEQGDSAMYLCASSLGGLRSTEAFFGQGTRLTVV.

The rearrangement joins TRBV18 to TRBJ1-2, with D hard to call. Germline CDR1 and CDR2: KGHSH and LQKENI. CDR3 length: 14 residues. V shed 4 bases and J shed 4 bases, with 13 bases lying between them. CDR3 residues: CASSLGANFYGYTF. The CDR3 region has the DNA TGTGCCAGCTCACTGGGAGCAAATTTCTATGGCTACACCTTC. The full variable domain, its missing parts supplied by reference TRBV18 and TRBJ1-2, is NAGVMQNPRHLVRRRGQEARLRCSPMKGHSHVYWYRQLPEEGLKFMVYLQKENIIDESGMPKERFSAEFPKEGPSILRIQQVVRGDSAAYFCASSLGANFYGYTFGSGTRLTVV.

This chain uses TRBV4-1 with TRBJ2-1; the match to TRBD2 covers 8 bases. Germline trimming cut 0 bases from V and 9 bases from J; bases unmatched to any gene: 10. The CDR3 length is 16 residues. CDR1 is MGHRA and CDR2 is YSYEKL in the germline V gene. CDR3 DNA sequence: TGCGCCAGCAGCCAAGATCGCGGGGGGCCCCGCGTTGAGCAGTTCTTC. Translating it yields CASSQDRGGPRVEQFF.

The chain joins TRBV28 to TRBJ2-7, with D possibly TRBD1 on 5 matching bases. Germline V gene lookup returns CDR1 MDHEN and CDR2 SYDVKM. This CDR3 region has 13 residues. The ends were cut back, 4 bases at V and 1 base at J, with 8 bases in the middle. The CDR3 sequence: CASSSTGSYEQYF. The CDR3 DNA reads TGTGCCAGCAGTTCCACAGGTTCCTACGAGCAGTACTTC.

The chain uses TRBV18 and TRBJ1-1; D not resolved. The CDR3 is 14 amino acids. Germline V lookup: CDR1 KGHSH, CDR2 LQKENI. V lost 5 bases to trimming and J lost 2 bases, with 12 bases between them. This CDR3 is CASSTTVYNTEAFF. The DNA for the CDR3 is TGTGCCAGCTCAACGACGGTATATAACACTGAAGCTTTCTTT.

This chain connects TRBV7-8 to TRBJ2-1, with 7 bases fitting TRBD1. Germline V gene lookup returns CDR1 SGHVS and CDR2 FQNEAQ. After removal of 5 bases from V and 4 bases from J, the junction contained 5 bases not matched to a gene. There are 14 residues in the CDR3. CDR3 DNA sequence: TGTGCCAGCAGCAGCCGGGACAGTTACAATGAGCAGTTCTTC. Its translation is CASSSRDSYNEQFF.

The chain couples TRBV6-6 to TRBJ1-2, with 7 bases aligning to TRBD1. CDR3 length: 15 amino acids. Germline-derived CDR1 and CDR2 are MNHNY and SVGAGI (reference sequence). The ends lost 2 bases at V and 4 bases at J; junction bases unmatched: 7. CDR3 protein: CASSYPRGGSYGYTF. Written as DNA, the CDR3 is TGTGCCAGCAGTTACCCCAGGGGGGGCAGCTATGGCTACACCTTC.

This clone was recorded once. The chain is built from TRBV6-5 and TRBJ2-5, with 8 positions matching TRBD2. In germline, CDR1 is MNHEY, CDR2 SVGAGI. V shed 8 bases and J 0 bases; nucleotides not matched to a gene: 8. The CDR3 loop spans 15 amino acids. The CDR3 DNA reads as TGTGCCAGCTACGGTAGCGGGGTAAACCAAGAGACCCAGTACTTC. Translating gives CASYGSGVNQETQYF.

This clone has more than one count but fewer than ten. This specimen includes other DNA sequences encoding the same CDR3. The CDR3 nucleotides are TGTGCCAGCAGTGTAGCTGCAGGGCCCGATGGCTACACCTTC. Protein product: CASSVAAGPDGYTF. V is TRBV6-1 and J is TRBJ1-2; D is possibly TRBD1 (5 bases). CDR1 is MNHNS, CDR2 SASEGT, per germline. This CDR3 region has 14 residues. V was clipped by 4 bases and J by 6 bases, with 15 bases between them.

The chain has TRBV11-3 and TRBJ2-1; the D gene is possibly TRBD1 (5 bases). Trimming removed 5 bases at V and 8 bases at J, with 13 bases between. Germline V gene lookup returns CDR1 SGHNT and CDR2 YENEEA. This CDR3 comprises 13 residues. Here the CDR3 DNA reads TGTGCCAGCAGCCCCCGACAGTTCCATGAGCAGTTCTTC. It codes for CASSPRQFHEQFF.

CDR3 loop: CASSLGPDPYNEQFF. DNA for the CDR3: TGTGCCAGCAGCTTGGGGCCGGACCCCTACAATGAGCAGTTCTTC. The chain employs TRBV5-5 and TRBJ2-1; D remains unclear. V dropped 0 bases and J dropped 2 bases, with 9 bases sitting between them. From germline, CDR1 is SGHKS and CDR2 YYEKEE (reference sequence). This CDR3 comprises 15 residues.

The chain recombines TRBV4-2 with TRBJ1-4; a weak D match, TRBD1 (5 bases). The V gene lost 6 bases and the J gene lost 5 bases, with 13 bases spanning the gap. Germline V gives CDR1 LGHNA, CDR2 YNFKEQ. The CDR3 loop spans 14 amino acids. CDR3 coding DNA: TGTGCCAGCAGTAGACAGAAAGAAAATGAAAAACTGTTTTTT. Translating gives CASSRQKENEKLFF.

This rearrangement joins TRBV4-1 to TRBJ2-1; D might be TRBD2 (5 bases). Looked up from germline, CDR1 is MGHRA and CDR2 is YSYEKL. The CDR3 has 14 amino acids. Between the trimmed V and J ends, which lost 5 bases and 7 bases, there was a span of 15 bases. The CDR3 spells CASSSSPRENEQFF. The CDR3 DNA reads as TGCGCCAGCAGCTCCTCCCCAAGGGAGAATGAGCAGTTCTTC.

The chain joins TRBV6-6 to TRBJ1-4, with D uncertain. This CDR3 spans 15 amino acids. CDR1 and CDR2 (germline): MNHNY, SVGAGI (reference sequence). V lost 0 bases to trimming and J lost 8 bases, with 13 bases between them. In DNA form, the CDR3 reads TGTGCCAGCAGTTACTCAGTGCCCCTCGGCGAAAAACTGTTTTTT. This sequence encodes CASSYSVPLGEKLFF.

This clone turned up a few times. This rearrangement joins TRBV14 to TRBJ1-1; D gene unclear. The CDR3 contains 11 residues. The ends were cut back, 1 base at V and 8 bases at J, with 5 bases in the middle. CDR1 SGHDN and CDR2 FVKESK come from the germline V gene. The CDR3 here is CASSQAQEAFF. For the CDR3, the DNA is TGTGCCAGCAGCCAAGCCCAAGAAGCTTTCTTT. The full variable domain, its missing parts supplied by reference TRBV14 and TRBJ1-1, is EAGVTQFPSHSVIEKGQTVTLRCDPISGHDNLYWYRRVMGKEIKFLLHFVKESKQDESGMPNNRFLAERTGGTYSTLKVQPAELEDSGVYFCASSQAQEAFFGQGTRLTVV.

The chain combines TRBV5-5 with TRBJ1-5; 7 nucleotides match TRBD1. The CDR3 consists of 18 residues. V gave up 3 bases and J gave up 0 bases; unmatched junction bases: 12. Germline V gene data show CDR1 as SGHKS and CDR2 as YYEKEE (reference sequence). CDR3 coding DNA: TGTGCCAGCAGCTCTAGCCTCCGGGACAGTTATAGCAATCAGCCCCAGCATTTT. This encodes CASSSSLRDSYSNQPQHF.

The chain is built from TRBV5-4 and TRBJ1-2; D unclear. Per the germline V gene, CDR1 is SGHNT and CDR2 is YYREEE (reference sequence). There are 13 residues in the CDR3. V was pared by 1 base and J by 0 bases, with 4 bases between. The CDR3 spells CASSLSANYGYTF. The DNA for the CDR3 is TGTGCCAGCAGCTTGTCGGCTAACTATGGCTACACCTTC.

The chain is built from TRBV4-1 and TRBJ1-2; weak D call: TRBD1 (6 bases). The CDR3 runs 16 residues. The ends were cut back, 6 bases at V and 0 bases at J, with 17 bases in the middle. The germline V gene has CDR1 MGHRA and CDR2 YSYEKL. The chain's CDR3 is CASRLNTGTANYGYTF. CDR3 nucleotides: TGCGCCAGCAGGCTTAATACAGGGACCGCTAACTATGGCTACACCTTC.

Notes on this clone: Germline is not matched at one junction end, which may reflect a read error. This chain links TRBV29-1 with TRBJ2-5; D is unclear. CDR1 and CDR2 (germline): SQVTM, ANQGSEA. The CDR3 length is 13 residues. Here the CDR3 DNA reads TGCAGCGTCGAAGTTATATTCCAAGAGACCCAGTACTTC. As protein: CSVEVIFQETQYF.